This TCR beta chain originates from a study of T-cell memory formation after mild COVID-19. The wider study: Clusters of TCRs were largely donor specific. Whole-study results and caveats: Contracting CD4+ clones lay largely in CM and EM, with CD8+ ones residing in EMRA.

The V and J ends lost 8 bases and 6 bases respectively, with 16 bases between them. The CDR3 length is 14 residues. Per germline, CDR1 SGHTA and CDR2 FQGNSA. TCRdb processed the 5' RACE reads anew with MiXCR; each CDR3 protein has one entry. Altogether about 390,000 distinct CDR3 sequences are present, approximately 15% being singletons, with the ten largest covering 20% to 25%. On this clonotype itself: Its antigen remains unknown.

The V and J genes are TRBV7-2 and TRBJ2-2; D uncertain. Sequenced sample: PBMCs or a T cell subset sorted from them (not recorded which). The source is a man aged 18 to 29 who had mild COVID-19 (a few samples of this study predate the infection). Cell type and time point are not known. For the CDR3, the DNA is TGTGCCAGCCTCTCAACCTCCGGGCCCGGGGAGCTGTTTTTT. Translation gives CASLSTSGPGELFF. Based on the CDR3 plus reference TRBV7-2 and TRBJ2-2, the full variable domain is GAGVSQSPSNKVTEKGKDVELRCDPISGHTALYWYRQSLGQGLEFLIYFQGNSAPDKSGLPSDRFSAERTGGSVSTLTIQRTQQEDSAVYLCASLSTSGPGELFFGEGSRLTVL.